This TCR beta chain appears in the sequencing data of a study of T cell responses to AZD1222 COVID-19 vaccine. In its sample, this clone was seen a few times. V shed 0 bases and J shed 15 bases, with 24 bases lying between them. This CDR3 contains 15 residues. CDR1 is GTSNPN and CDR2 is SVGIG in the germline V gene (reference sequence). Some clones are missing from TCRdb's copy, which holds only in-frame ones; the method was immunoSEQ multiplex PCR. The sample holds over 150,000 clones, 80% to 95% seen once. The sample consisted of peripheral blood, taken on day 0 of AZD1222 vaccination. The chain recombines TRBV30 with TRBJ1-5; maybe TRBD1 (6 bases). The TCR originated in an adult in good health. Here the CDR3 DNA reads TGTGCCTGGAGTGTACGGGGGCGCGGGGTCCCAATCACGCATTTT. It is translated as CAWSVRGRGVPITHF.